Many counts were recorded for the clone carrying this TCR beta chain. The antigen remains undetermined. A J-beta primer mix and a sample-barcoded 5' primer were used in a second PCR of about 7 to 12 cycles. TCRdb fed the 5' RACE reads into MiXCR, producing one record per CDR3 protein. The top ten clones hold roughly 8.2% of a sample with 1.5 million to 2 million distinct CDR3 sequences, approximately 30% of them seen once. The CDR3 runs to 11 residues. V was clipped by 6 bases and J by 5 bases, with 5 bases between them. Germline CDR1 is MDHEN and CDR2 is SYDVKM. Collection of about 9.4 milliliters of peripheral blood was performed for each donor. The sample belongs to a study of blood T cells in healthy people across ages. Overall study results and limits: Unsorted PBMC material precluded a definitive naive versus antigen-experienced comparison. With age, beta diversity per million T cells declined roughly linearly, significantly by 30 to 50.

The source material was blood. The V gene is TRBV28, the J gene TRBJ2-1; D not resolved. The receptor's source is a woman in her 30s in good health. CDR3 nucleotides: TGTGCCAGCAGGAAGAACAATGAGCAGTTCTTC. Residues: CASRKNNEQFF.